Following are 25 T cell receptor beta chains from one sample sequenced in a study of T cell clusters in autoimmune cytopenias. TRB amplification used around 0.25 ug of peripheral blood genomic DNA. TRB was amplified by touch-down multiplex PCR, primer pools A and B combined. TCRdb reanalyzed the multiplex PCR reads and collapses them to one entry per CDR3 protein, without DNA. Its table lists 8,300 or so distinct CDR3 sequences. Sequenced material: peripheral blood. The receptors were gathered from a human donor with an autoimmune cytopenia or autoimmune hepatitis (not recorded which).

This chain uses TRBV12-3 or TRBV12-4 with TRBJ1-2; the D call from TCRdb, TRBD1, cannot be confirmed without DNA. The CDR3 covers 15 residues. CDR3 in amino acids: CASSLVGSPWNGYTF.

This clonotype is labeled medium-sized based on frequency. The V gene is TRBV11-1, the J gene TRBJ2-3; the D gene TCRdb calls, TRBD1, cannot be checked with no DNA. The germline V gene has CDR1 SGHAT and CDR2 FQDESV (reference sequence). CDR3 length: 12 amino acids. The CDR3 protein is CASSIRGDTQYF.

This sequence joins TRBV18 and TRBJ2-7. Per the germline V gene, CDR1 is KGHSH and CDR2 is LQKENI. This CDR3 has 14 residues. This CDR3 reads CASSPNYSSYEQYF.

V gene TRBV30 combines with J gene TRBJ1-2; with no DNA, the TCRdb D assignment of TRBD1 cannot be verified. This CDR3 has 14 residues. From germline, CDR1 is GTSNPN and CDR2 SVGIG (reference sequence). CDR3: CAWSSGGAYNGYTF.

This chain links TRBV18 with TRBJ1-3. The germline V gene has CDR1 KGHSH and CDR2 LQKENI. The CDR3 loop spans 15 amino acids. The chain's CDR3 is CASSPREASGNTIYF.

This chain links TRBV6-2 or TRBV6-3 with TRBJ1-1; the D call from TCRdb, TRBD1, cannot be confirmed without DNA. CDR3 length: 14 amino acids. Germline CDR1 and CDR2: MNHEY and SVGEGT. CDR3 amino acids: CASRRTGENTEAFF.

Frequency places this clonotype as medium-sized. This chain joins TRBV29-1 and TRBJ1-2. Germline CDR1 and CDR2: SQVTM and ANQGSEA. CDR3 length: 12 amino acids. CDR3 loop: CSVDKGDGGYTF.

The V and J genes are TRBV18 and TRBJ1-3; as DNA is missing, the TRBD1 call by TCRdb cannot be tested. CDR1 and CDR2 from the germline V gene are KGHSH and LQKENI. The CDR3 runs 14 residues. The CDR3 sequence: CASSLGVSGNTIYF.

This clonotype ranks as medium-sized (0.01 to 0.1%) in terms of frequency. The chain is built from TRBV27 and TRBJ2-5; TCRdb returns TRBD2, unconfirmable since there is no DNA. CDR3 length equals 14 residues. Germline CDR1 is MNHEY and CDR2 is SMNVEV (reference sequence). The CDR3 loop reads CASSPIWRGETQYF.

Measured by frequency, this clonotype is medium-sized. V usage is TRBV29-1 and J usage is TRBJ2-5. This CDR3 region has 13 residues. Germline V gene data show CDR1 as SQVTM and CDR2 as ANQGSEA. The CDR3 sequence: CSVDPFAKETQYF.

Its frequency marks this clonotype as medium-sized (0.01 to 0.1%). The chain is built from TRBV19 and TRBJ2-3; the TCRdb call, TRBD1, lacks DNA for checking. Germline values: CDR1 LNHDA, CDR2 SQIVND (reference sequence). There are 16 residues in the CDR3. CDR3 in amino acids: CASSSRAGTVFDTQYF.

J is TRBJ2-7 and V is TRBV4-1. The CDR3 is 14 residues long. In germline, CDR1 is MGHRA, CDR2 YSYEKL. The CDR3 sequence: CASSQAESSYEQYF.

This clonotype is classed as medium-sized (0.01 to 0.1%) by frequency. This chain links TRBV19 with TRBJ2-6; TCRdb picks TRBD1, but there is no DNA to check that call. CDR1 LNHDA and CDR2 SQIVND come from the germline V gene (reference sequence). The CDR3 sequence is 15 residues long. CDR3 protein: CASSIKGSGANVLTF. Looking up the rest from reference TRBV19 and TRBJ2-6 gives the full variable domain: DGGITQSPKYLFRKEGQNVTLSCEQNLNHDAMYWYRQDPGQGLRLIYYSQIVNDFQKGDIAEGYSVSREKKESFPLTVTSAQKNPTAFYLCASSIKGSGANVLTFGAGSRLTVL.

The chain links TRBV18 to TRBJ2-5; TCRdb names TRBD2, which stays unverified in the absence of DNA. CDR3 size: 14 residues. The germline CDR1 and CDR2 sequences are KGHSH and LQKENI. The CDR3 here is CASRVAGDSDTQYF.

The chain couples TRBV18 to TRBJ2-3; TCRdb names TRBD2, which stays unverified in the absence of DNA. Germline V gives CDR1 KGHSH, CDR2 LQKENI. The CDR3 consists of 15 residues. CDR3 in amino acids: CASSSVAGGRNTQYF.

The chain uses TRBV10-3 and TRBJ2-1; the D call from TCRdb, TRBD1, cannot be confirmed without DNA. The CDR3 runs to 12 residues. Germline CDR1 and CDR2: ENHRY and SYGVKD. The CDR3 spells CAISSGGFEQFF.

V gene TRBV7-9 combines with J gene TRBJ2-1; the D call from TCRdb, TRBD1, cannot be confirmed without DNA. The V gene's germline CDR1 is SEHNR and CDR2 FQNEAQ (reference sequence). CDR3 length: 12 residues. The CDR3 protein is CASSHPGGEQFF. Variable domain in full (rest from reference TRBV7-9 and TRBJ2-1): DTGVSQNPRHKITKRGQNVTFRCDPISEHNRLYWYRQTLGQGPEFLTYFQNEAQLEKSRLLSDRFSAERPKGSFSTLEIQRTEQGDSAMYLCASSHPGGEQFFGPGTRLTVL.

The V and J genes are TRBV14 and TRBJ2-3. Germline V gene sequence: CDR1 SGHDN, CDR2 FVKESK. The CDR3 spans 13 residues. CDR3 in amino acids: CASSQRWADTQYF.

This clonotype registers medium-sized by frequency. The chain combines TRBV5-4 with TRBJ2-2; TCRdb designates TRBD1, a call that cannot be tested without DNA. This CDR3 spans 15 amino acids. Germline V gene sequence: CDR1 SGHNT, CDR2 YYREEE (reference sequence). The CDR3 sequence: CASSLEAGVAGELFF.

The chain joins TRBV7-3 to TRBJ2-1; TCRdb's D gene call, TRBD1, goes unchecked for lack of DNA. Looked up from germline, CDR1 is SGHTA and CDR2 is FQGTGA. The CDR3 contains 16 residues. CDR3: CASSLTRDRGSNEQFF. Full variable domain (rest looked up from reference TRBV7-3 and TRBJ2-1): GAGVSQTPSNKVTEKGKYVELRCDPISGHTALYWYRQSLGQGPEFLIYFQGTGAADDSGLPNDRFFAVRPEGSVSTLKIQRTERGDSAVYLCASSLTRDRGSNEQFFGPGTRLTVL.

V is TRBV24-1 and J is TRBJ2-3; TCRdb's D gene call, TRBD1, goes unchecked for lack of DNA. Germline CDR1 is KGHDR and CDR2 is SFDVKD. The CDR3 spans 16 residues. The CDR3 loop is CATSDSRGPAPDTQYF.

The CDR3 protein is CASITGHSSYNEQFF. The rearrangement joins TRBV6-2 or TRBV6-3 to TRBJ2-1; the D gene TCRdb calls, TRBD1, cannot be checked with no DNA. The germline CDR1 and CDR2 sequences are MNHEY and SVGEGT. The CDR3 loop spans 15 amino acids.

The V and J genes are TRBV6-6 and TRBJ2-1; absent DNA, TCRdb's TRBD2 call cannot be checked. CDR3 length: 15 amino acids. Germline values: CDR1 MNHNY, CDR2 SVGAGI (reference sequence). CDR3 protein: CASSRAGGLWDEQFF.

The genes are TRBV7-6 and TRBJ2-7; as DNA is missing, the TRBD1 call by TCRdb cannot be tested. CDR1 and CDR2 (germline): SGHVS, FNYEAQ. The CDR3 is 14 amino acids. CDR3 in amino acids: CASSLGTAIGEQYF.

The J gene is TRBJ1-2, the V gene TRBV7-6; TCRdb's D gene call, TRBD1, goes unchecked for lack of DNA. CDR3 length: 15 amino acids. CDR1 is SGHVS and CDR2 is FNYEAQ in the germline V gene. This chain's CDR3 is CASTPRTGGIYGYTF. Together with reference TRBV7-6 and TRBJ1-2, the CDR3 gives the full variable domain: GAGVSQSPRYKVTKRGQDVALRCDPISGHVSLYWYRQALGQGPEFLTYFNYEAQQDKSGLPNDRFSAERPEGSISTLTIQRTEQRDSAMYRCASTPRTGGIYGYTFGSGTRLTVV.